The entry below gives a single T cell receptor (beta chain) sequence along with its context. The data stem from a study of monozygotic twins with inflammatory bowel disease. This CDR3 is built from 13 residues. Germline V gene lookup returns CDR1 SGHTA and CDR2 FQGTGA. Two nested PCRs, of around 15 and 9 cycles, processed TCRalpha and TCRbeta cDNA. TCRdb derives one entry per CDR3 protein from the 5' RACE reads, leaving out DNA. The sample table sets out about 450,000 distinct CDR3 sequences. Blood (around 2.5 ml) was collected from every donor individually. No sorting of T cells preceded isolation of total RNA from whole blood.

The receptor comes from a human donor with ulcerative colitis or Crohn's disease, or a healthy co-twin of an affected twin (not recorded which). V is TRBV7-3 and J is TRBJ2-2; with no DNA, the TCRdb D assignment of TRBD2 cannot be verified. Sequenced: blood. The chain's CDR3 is CASSLAAAGELFF.